Following are 10 T cell receptor beta chains from one sample sequenced in a study of T cell responses to AZD1222 COVID-19 vaccine. Method: immunoSEQ multiplex PCR; TCRdb's copy keeps in-frame clones and lacks some. Of about 120,000 clones in the sample, 75% to 95% were seen once. Sequenced here: peripheral blood, sampled 28 days after the second dose of the MenACWY control vaccine. The receptor set was obtained from an adult who received the MenACWY meningococcal vaccine as a control.

The rearrangement joins TRBV4-3 to TRBJ1-2, with D maybe TRBD1 (6 bases). The CDR3 extends over 16 amino acids. Germline loops: CDR1 LGHNA, CDR2 YSLEER. V lost 0 bases to trimming and J lost 4 bases, with 15 bases between them. This chain's CDR3 is CASSQDGGQTGYGYTF. In DNA form, the CDR3 reads TGCGCCAGCAGCCAAGATGGGGGACAAACGGGCTATGGCTACACCTTC.

The CDR3 DNA reads TGTGCCAGCAGAGCAGACAGGGGGCTATCTAGCACAGATACGCAGTATTTT. As protein: CASRADRGLSSTDTQYF. The chain links TRBV2 to TRBJ2-3; 10 nucleotides agree with TRBD1. J lost 0 bases, V lost 6 bases, and 9 bases had no gene match. This CDR3 spans 17 amino acids. Germline V lookup: CDR1 SNHLY, CDR2 FYNNEI.

This clone was seen once. The chain has TRBV28 and TRBJ1-1; 7 bases agree with TRBD1. The CDR3 totals 13 residues. The V gene end was trimmed by 5 bases and the J gene end by 3 bases; junction bases not matched to a gene: 3. Per germline, CDR1 MDHEN and CDR2 SYDVKM. This CDR3 is CASSPDRDTEAFF. The CDR3 DNA follows: TGTGCCAGCAGTCCAGACAGGGACACTGAAGCTTTCTTT.

In nucleotides, the CDR3 is TGTGCCAGCAGGAGGGTGTCCGGGGAGCTGTTTTTT. It translates to CASRRVSGELFF. The rearrangement links TRBV27 to TRBJ2-2, with TRBD2 as a possible D gene (5 bases). The germline V gene has CDR1 MNHEY and CDR2 SMNVEV (reference sequence). Trimming cost V 6 bases and J 6 bases, with 8 bases left between them. This CDR3 is 12 amino acids long.

This sequence joins TRBV5-4 and TRBJ2-2; 14 positions match TRBD2. J was trimmed by 2 bases and V by 4 bases; bases with no gene match: 7. Germline V lookup: CDR1 SGHNT, CDR2 YYREEE (reference sequence). CDR3 length equals 18 residues. The CDR3 loop is CASSGGTSGGLNTGELFF. CDR3 sequence (DNA): TGTGCCAGCAGCGGCGGGACTAGCGGGGGCCTTAACACCGGGGAGCTGTTTTTT. Looking up the rest from reference TRBV5-4 and TRBJ2-2 gives the full variable domain: ETGVTQSPTHLIKTRGQQVTLRCSSQSGHNTVSWYQQALGQGPQFIFQYYREEENGRGNFPPRFSGLQFPNYSSELNVNALELDDSALYLCASSGGTSGGLNTGELFFGEGSRLTVL.

This clone was seen a single time. The chain has TRBV18 and TRBJ2-7; no clear D. The CDR3 totals 15 residues. With 5 bases removed from V and 3 bases from J, the gap between germline ends came to 17 bases. CDR1 and CDR2 (germline): KGHSH, LQKENI. The CDR3 bases are TGTGCCAGCTCAGCAGGCGGATCGCCGAACTACGAGCAGTACGTC. This encodes CASSAGGSPNYEQYV.

The rearrangement links TRBV5-4 to TRBJ2-3; D uncertain. Germline assignment: CDR1 SGHNT and CDR2 YYREEE (reference sequence). This CDR3 is built from 14 residues. V lost 2 bases to trimming and J lost 2 bases, with 9 bases between them. This chain's CDR3 is CASSFGWDTDTQYF. CDR3 coding DNA: TGTGCCAGCAGCTTCGGCTGGGACACAGATACGCAGTATTTT.

This rearrangement joins TRBV19 to TRBJ2-7, with 10 bases fitting TRBD2. Trimming cost V 3 bases and J 7 bases; bases outside gene matches: 3. This CDR3 contains 13 residues. Germline values: CDR1 LNHDA, CDR2 SQIVND (reference sequence). Here the CDR3 reads CASSMGLAKEQYF. In DNA form, the CDR3 reads TGTGCCAGTAGTATGGGACTAGCGAAGGAGCAGTACTTC.

This chain connects TRBV28 to TRBJ1-2; possibly TRBD1 for D (6 bases). Germline CDR1 MDHEN, CDR2 SYDVKM. The CDR3 loop spans 16 amino acids. V was clipped by 2 bases and J by 0 bases, with 13 bases between them. Here the CDR3 reads CASSLGGEVANYGYTF. The CDR3 DNA is TGTGCCAGCAGTTTAGGGGGCGAGGTAGCTAACTATGGCTACACCTTC.

The chain couples TRBV19 to TRBJ1-5, with D hard to call. V was shortened by 8 bases and J by 0 bases, with 14 bases between the two germline ends. There are 15 residues in the CDR3. CDR1 is LNHDA and CDR2 is SQIVND in the germline V gene (reference sequence). CDR3 region: CASQKGFDSNQPQHF. The CDR3 coding sequence is TGTGCCAGTCAAAAGGGATTTGATAGCAATCAGCCCCAGCATTTT.